Listed below are T cell receptor beta chains from one sample, sequenced in a study of cytomegalovirus exposure and HLA in healthy donors. Libraries were prepared by immunoSEQ multiplex PCR; TCRdb keeps only in-frame clonotypes and omits some of them. The table records about 110,000 clones, about 80% of them present only once. Material for sequencing was PBMCs. These receptors came from a woman between 45 and 60 years old in good health and CMV-seropositive. CDR3s include the opening cysteine and the closing phenylalanine or tryptophan. The order of the fields is J gene, V gene, CDR3 protein.

J: TRBJ2-1; V: TRBV18; CDR3: CASSGQGARNEQFF
J: TRBJ1-2; V: TRBV16; CDR3: CASSREEGHGYTF
J: TRBJ1-1; V: TRBV7-9; CDR3: CASSLGQENTEAFF
J: TRBJ2-3; V: TRBV5-1; CDR3: CASSSTGGRTDTQYF
J: TRBJ2-5; V: TRBV6-5; CDR3: CASSFSMARTQETQYF
J: TRBJ1-1; V: TRBV28; CDR3: CASSLTGQGGKNTEAFF
J: TRBJ2-2; V: TRBV7-7; CDR3: CASSLRGSPGELFF
J: TRBJ2-1; V: TRBV9; CDR3: CASSATSGGYNEQFF
J: TRBJ1-2; V: TRBV4-2; CDR3: CASSQGAGQTYGYTF
J: TRBJ1-2; V: TRBV19; CDR3: CASSWRSFYGYTF
J: TRBJ1-2; V: TRBV25-1; CDR3: CASSVGQGAYGYTF
J: TRBJ2-7; V: TRBV11-1; CDR3: CASSLSGVSSYEQYF
J: TRBJ2-7; V: TRBV10-2; CDR3: CASSTQGMREQYF
J: TRBJ2-3; V: TRBV6-5; CDR3: CASSYRGGPNTQYF
J: TRBJ1-2; V: TRBV6-5; CDR3: CASSYDSINYGYTF
J: TRBJ2-1; V: TRBV15; CDR3: CATSRYRDFGANSYNEQFF
J: TRBJ1-5; V: TRBV2; CDR3: CASSVEGGNQPQHF
J: TRBJ2-3; V: TRBV5-1; CDR3: CASSLPQGPSTDTQYF
J: TRBJ2-7; V: TRBV18; CDR3: CASSPAQGLYEQYF
J: TRBJ2-2; V: TRBV7-9; CDR3: CASSQGVHTGELFF
J: TRBJ2-1; V: TRBV23-1; CDR3: CASSQRSSGRVRNEQFF
J: TRBJ2-7; V: TRBV6-6; CDR3: CASSYSSPNSYEQYF
J: TRBJ2-7; V: TRBV10-3; CDR3: CAIKASGLDYEQYF
J: TRBJ2-3; V: TRBV9; CDR3: CASSPTGSSDTQYF
J: TRBJ1-2; V: TRBV6-5; CDR3: CASSYSGEAAYGYTF
J: TRBJ2-1; V: TRBV6-5; CDR3: CASRPGQGYNEQFF
J: TRBJ2-7; V: TRBV7-2; CDR3: CASTTSGGSYEQYF
J: TRBJ2-2; V: TRBV5-4; CDR3: CASSSYDRGHTGELFF
J: TRBJ2-3; V: TRBV5-1; CDR3: CASSLGLAGFTDTQYF